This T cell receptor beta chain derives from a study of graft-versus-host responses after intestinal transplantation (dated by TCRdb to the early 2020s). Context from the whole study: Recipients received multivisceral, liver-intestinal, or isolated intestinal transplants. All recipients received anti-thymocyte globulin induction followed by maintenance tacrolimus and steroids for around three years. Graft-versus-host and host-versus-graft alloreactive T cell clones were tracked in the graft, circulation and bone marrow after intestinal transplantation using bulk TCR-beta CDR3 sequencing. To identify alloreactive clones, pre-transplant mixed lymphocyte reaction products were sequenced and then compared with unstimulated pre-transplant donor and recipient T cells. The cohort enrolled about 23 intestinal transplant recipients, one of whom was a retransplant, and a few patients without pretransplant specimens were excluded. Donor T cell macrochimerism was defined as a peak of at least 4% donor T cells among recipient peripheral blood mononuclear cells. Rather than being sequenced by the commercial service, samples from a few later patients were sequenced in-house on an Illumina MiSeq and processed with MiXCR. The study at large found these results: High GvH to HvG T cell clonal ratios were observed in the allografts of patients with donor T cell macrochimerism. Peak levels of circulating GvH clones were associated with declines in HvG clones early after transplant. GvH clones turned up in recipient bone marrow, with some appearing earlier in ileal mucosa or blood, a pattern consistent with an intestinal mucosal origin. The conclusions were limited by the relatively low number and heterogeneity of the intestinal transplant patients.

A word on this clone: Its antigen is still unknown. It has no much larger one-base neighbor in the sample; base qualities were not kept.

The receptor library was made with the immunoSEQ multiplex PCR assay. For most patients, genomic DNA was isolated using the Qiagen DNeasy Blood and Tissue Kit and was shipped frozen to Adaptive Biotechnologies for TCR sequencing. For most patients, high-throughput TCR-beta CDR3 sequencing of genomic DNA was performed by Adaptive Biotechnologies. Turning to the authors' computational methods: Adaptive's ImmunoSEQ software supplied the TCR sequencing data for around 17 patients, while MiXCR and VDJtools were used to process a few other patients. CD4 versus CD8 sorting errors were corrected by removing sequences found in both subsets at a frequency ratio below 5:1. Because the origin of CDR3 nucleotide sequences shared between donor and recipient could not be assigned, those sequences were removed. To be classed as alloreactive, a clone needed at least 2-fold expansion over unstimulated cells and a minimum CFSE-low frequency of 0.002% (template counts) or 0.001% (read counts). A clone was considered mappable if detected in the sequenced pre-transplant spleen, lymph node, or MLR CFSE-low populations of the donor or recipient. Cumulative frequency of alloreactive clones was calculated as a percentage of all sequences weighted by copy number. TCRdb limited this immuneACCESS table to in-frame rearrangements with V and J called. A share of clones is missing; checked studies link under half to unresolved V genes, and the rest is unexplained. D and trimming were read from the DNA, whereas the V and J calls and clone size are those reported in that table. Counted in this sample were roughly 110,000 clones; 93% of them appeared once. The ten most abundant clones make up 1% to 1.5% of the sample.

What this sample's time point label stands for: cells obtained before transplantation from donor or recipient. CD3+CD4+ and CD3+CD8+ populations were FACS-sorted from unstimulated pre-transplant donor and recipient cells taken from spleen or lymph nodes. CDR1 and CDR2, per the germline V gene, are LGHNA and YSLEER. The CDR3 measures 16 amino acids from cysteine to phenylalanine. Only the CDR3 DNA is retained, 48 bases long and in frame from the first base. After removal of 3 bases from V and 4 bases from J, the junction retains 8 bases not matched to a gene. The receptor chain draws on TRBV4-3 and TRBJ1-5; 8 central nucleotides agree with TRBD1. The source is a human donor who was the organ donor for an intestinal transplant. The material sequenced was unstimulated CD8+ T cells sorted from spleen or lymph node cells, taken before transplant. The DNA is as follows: TGCGCCAGCAGCCAGAGGCACAGGGGGGGGAATCAGCCCCAGCATTTT. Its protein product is CASSQRHRGGNQPQHF.